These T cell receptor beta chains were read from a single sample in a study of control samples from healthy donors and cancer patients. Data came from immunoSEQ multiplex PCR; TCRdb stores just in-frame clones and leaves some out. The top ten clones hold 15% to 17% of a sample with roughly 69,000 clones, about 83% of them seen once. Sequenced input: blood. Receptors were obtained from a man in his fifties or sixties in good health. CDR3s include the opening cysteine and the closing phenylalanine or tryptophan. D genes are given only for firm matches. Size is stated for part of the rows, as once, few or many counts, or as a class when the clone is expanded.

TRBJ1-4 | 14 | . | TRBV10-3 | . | TGTGCCATCAGCCAGGTGGTCACTAATGAAAAACTGTTTTTT | CAISQVVTNEKLFF
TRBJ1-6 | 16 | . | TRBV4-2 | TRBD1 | TGTGCCAGCAGCCAAGACCGGGACAGCTATAATTCACCCCTCCACTTT | CASSQDRDSYNSPLHF
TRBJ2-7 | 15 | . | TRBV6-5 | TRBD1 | TGTGCCAGCAGAACCCGGGACAGGGGCTACTACGAGCAGTACTTC | CASRTRDRGYYEQYF
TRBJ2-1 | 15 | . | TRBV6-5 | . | TGTGCCAGCAGTTACTCGATGACGGGAGTGGATGAGCAGTTCTTC | CASSYSMTGVDEQFF
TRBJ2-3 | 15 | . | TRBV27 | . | TGTGCCAGCAGGGGGAGCGGAGTTAGGGGAGATACGCAGTATTTT | CASRGSGVRGDTQYF
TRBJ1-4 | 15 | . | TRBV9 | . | TGTGCCAGCAGCGTGGGCGGGGGAACTAATGAAAAACTGTTTTTT | CASSVGGGTNEKLFF
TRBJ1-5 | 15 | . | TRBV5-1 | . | TGCGCCAGCAGCTTTGGGGTGGGTTTGGGTCAGCCCCAGCATTTT | CASSFGVGLGQPQHF
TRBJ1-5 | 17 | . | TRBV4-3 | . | TGCGCCAGCAGCGAACAGGCGGACAATGATAGCAATCAGCCCCAGCATTTT | CASSEQADNDSNQPQHF
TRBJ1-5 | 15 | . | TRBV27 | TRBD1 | TGTGCCAGCAGTTTAAACGGACAGGGCCCTCAGCCCCAGCATTTT | CASSLNGQGPQPQHF
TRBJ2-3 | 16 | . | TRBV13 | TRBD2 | TGTGCCAGCACCCGTCCCCCACTAGCGGGAGGTGGGACGCAGTATTTT | CASTRPPLAGGGTQYF
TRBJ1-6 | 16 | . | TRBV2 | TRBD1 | TGTGCCAGCTCCCCCTCCGGGACAGGGGGCAGTTCACCCCTCCACTTT | CASSPSGTGGSSPLHF
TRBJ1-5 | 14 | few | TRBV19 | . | TGTGCCAGTAGTATAGGGAATAGCAATCAGCCCCAGCATTTT | CASSIGNSNQPQHF
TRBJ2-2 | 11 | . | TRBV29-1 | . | TGCAGCGTTGGTGCTCCCGGGGAGCTGTTTTTT | CSVGAPGELFF
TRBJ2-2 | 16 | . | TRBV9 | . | TGTGCCAGCAGCGTGAGGGGGGACCTGAACACCGGGGAGCTGTTTTTT | CASSVRGDLNTGELFF
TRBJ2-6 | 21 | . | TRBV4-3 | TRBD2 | TGCGCCAGCAGCCAAGATCTTTTCGGGGGGGGACTCCACTCTGGGGCCAACGTCCTGACTTTC | CASSQDLFGGGLHSGANVLTF
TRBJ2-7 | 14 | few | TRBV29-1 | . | TGCAGCGTTCTTAGGGACCGAAGCTCCTACGAGCAGTACTTC | CSVLRDRSSYEQYF
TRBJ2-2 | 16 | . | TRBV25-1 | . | TGTGCCAGCAGTGATATAACGGGGACCGACACCGGGGAGCTGTTTTTT | CASSDITGTDTGELFF
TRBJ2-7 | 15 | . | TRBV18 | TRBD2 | TGTGCCAGCGGGCCGGGACTAGCGGGATCCTACGAGCAGTACTTC | CASGPGLAGSYEQYF
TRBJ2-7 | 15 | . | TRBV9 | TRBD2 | TGTGCCAGCAGCGTAGGTGGCGGGAGGGCCCAAGAGCAGTACTTC | CASSVGGGRAQEQYF
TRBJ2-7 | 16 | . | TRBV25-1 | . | TGTGCCAGCAGTCCCACCTCCTGGGGTAGCTCCTACGAGCAGTACTTC | CASSPTSWGSSYEQYF
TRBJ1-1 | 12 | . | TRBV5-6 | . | TGTGCCAGCCCCCCCCCAAACACTGAAGCTTTCTTT | CASPPPNTEAFF
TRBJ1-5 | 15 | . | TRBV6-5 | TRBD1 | TGTGCCAGCTTAGACAGGGCCAATAGCAATCAGCCCCAGCATTTT | CASLDRANSNQPQHF
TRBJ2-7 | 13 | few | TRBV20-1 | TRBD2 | TGCAGTGCTAGTCGAGCGGGAGGGCCGGCGAAGTACTTC | CSASRAGGPAKYF
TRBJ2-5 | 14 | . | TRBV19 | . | TGTGCCAGTAGTGGGTACAGGGGGGGAAAGACCCAGTACTTC | CASSGYRGGKTQYF
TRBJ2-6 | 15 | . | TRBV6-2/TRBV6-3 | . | TGTGCCAGCAGCGAACAGGGAGCCGGGGCCAACGTCCTGACTTTC | CASSEQGAGANVLTF
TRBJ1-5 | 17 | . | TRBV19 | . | TGTGCCAGTAGTATGAGGGGGGGCGGGGATAGCAATCAGCCCCAGCATTTT | CASSMRGGGDSNQPQHF
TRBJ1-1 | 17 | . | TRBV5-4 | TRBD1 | TGTGCCAGCAGCTCCCTCGGTTTAGACAGGGGGAGGGTTGAAGCTTTCTTT | CASSSLGLDRGRVEAFF
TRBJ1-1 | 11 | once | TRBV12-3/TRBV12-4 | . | TGTGCCAGCAGTCAGATGTCTGAAGCTTTCTTT | CASSQMSEAFF
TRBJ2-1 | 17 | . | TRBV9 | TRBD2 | TGTGCCAGCAGCGTAGAGACTAGCGGGAGGGCCGACAATGAGCAGTTCTTC | CASSVETSGRADNEQFF
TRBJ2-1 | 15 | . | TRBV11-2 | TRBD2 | TGTGCCAGCAGCTCTGGGACTAGTGGGATCAATGAGCAGTTCTTC | CASSSGTSGINEQFF
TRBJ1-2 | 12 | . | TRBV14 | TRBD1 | TGTGCCAGCAGCCGGGACAGCCGGGGCTACACCTTC | CASSRDSRGYTF
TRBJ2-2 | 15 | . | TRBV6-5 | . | TGTGCCAGCAGCCGTCTGGGACAGAACACCGGGGAGCTGTTTTTT | CASSRLGQNTGELFF
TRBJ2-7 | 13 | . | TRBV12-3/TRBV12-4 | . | TGTGCCAGCAGTTTGAGGGTCTCCTACGAGCAGTACTTC | CASSLRVSYEQYF
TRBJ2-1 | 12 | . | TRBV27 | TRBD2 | TGTGCCAGTAGCGGGAGATACAATGAGCAGTTCTTC | CASSGRYNEQFF
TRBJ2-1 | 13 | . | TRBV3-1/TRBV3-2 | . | TGTGCCAGCAGCCGCAAGGGGGGCCATGAGCAGTTCTTC | CASSRKGGHEQFF
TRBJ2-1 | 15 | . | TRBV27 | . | TGTGCCAGCAGTTTATTGGCCGCGTCGGTGGGTGAGCAGTTCTTC | CASSLLAASVGEQFF
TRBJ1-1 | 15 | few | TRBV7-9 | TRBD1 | TGTGCCAGCACCCAACAGGGGCTGATGAACACTGAAGCTTTCTTT | CASTQQGLMNTEAFF
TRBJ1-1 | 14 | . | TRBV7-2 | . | TGTGCCAGCAGCTCGTGGGGGGGAGGCACTGAAGCTTTCTTT | CASSSWGGGTEAFF
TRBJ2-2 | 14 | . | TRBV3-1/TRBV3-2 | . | TGTGCCAGCAGCCAACCGGGAAACACCGGGGAGCTGTTTTTT | CASSQPGNTGELFF
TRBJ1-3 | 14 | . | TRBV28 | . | TGTGCCAGCAGCTCACCCCACTCTGGAAACACCATATATTTT | CASSSPHSGNTIYF
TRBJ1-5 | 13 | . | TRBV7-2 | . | TGTGCCAGCAGCCGAGGGGGGGATCAGCCCCAGCATTTT | CASSRGGDQPQHF
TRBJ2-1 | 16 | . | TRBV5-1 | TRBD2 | TGCGCCAGCAGCTTGGGAGCGGGAGGGCTGAGGGATGAGCAGTTCTTC | CASSLGAGGLRDEQFF
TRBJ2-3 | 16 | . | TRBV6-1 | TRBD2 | TGTGCCAGCAGTGAGTTTAGCGGGAGGGTGAGAGATACGCAGTATTTT | CASSEFSGRVRDTQYF
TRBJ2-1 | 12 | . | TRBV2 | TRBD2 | TGTGCCAGCAGTGGACTAGCAAATGAGCAGTTCTTC | CASSGLANEQFF
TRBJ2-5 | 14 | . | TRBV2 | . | TGTGCCAGCAGTGAATCCGGGGTCCGAGAGACCCAGTACTTC | CASSESGVRETQYF
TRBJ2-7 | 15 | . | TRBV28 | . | TGTGCCAGCAATTCTAACGGGAAGCAGACGTACGAGCAGTACTTC | CASNSNGKQTYEQYF
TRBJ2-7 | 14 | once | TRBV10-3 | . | TGTGCCATCAGTGAGTCAAGGGGGAGCTACGAGCAGTACTTC | CAISESRGSYEQYF